These T cell receptor beta chains were read from a single sample in a study of T cells after posttransplantation cyclophosphamide. TCRdb's copy holds only in-frame clones and misses some; the assay was immunoSEQ multiplex PCR. The table shows approximately 12,000 clones, with about 2.1% occurring only once. The sequenced sample was PBMCs, obtained after allogeneic stem cell transplant with posttransplant cyclophosphamide. The receptors here all came from a male patient aged 25-45 years who received an allogeneic stem cell transplant from a related donor, was CMV-positive, and had no GVHD. Certain T cells may be donor cells from the graft. Both conserved end residues are part of each CDR3. Each record gives: CDR3 DNA, CDR3 protein, J gene, D gene, V gene, clone size. The D gene is left open where the match is weak. Clone size is not always given. Where it is, it says once, few, many or a class for expanded clones.

cdr3_nt: TGTGCCAGCCATGGCGCACTCGGGAATGAGCAGTTCTTC; cdr3_aa: CASHGALGNEQFF; j_call: TRBJ2-1; d_call: .; v_call: TRBV6-5; clone_size: few
cdr3_nt: TGTGCCAGTATGTTTGGCAGGGGGCGCGTCACTGAAGCTTTCTTT; cdr3_aa: CASMFGRGRVTEAFF; j_call: TRBJ1-1; d_call: TRBD1; v_call: TRBV19; clone_size: few
cdr3_nt: TGTGCCAGCAAGGTCGACAACCCTAACACTGAAGCTTTCTTT; cdr3_aa: CASKVDNPNTEAFF; j_call: TRBJ1-1; d_call: .; v_call: TRBV2; clone_size: .
cdr3_nt: TGTGCCACCAAAGAATCCGGAGATACGCAGTATTTT; cdr3_aa: CATKESGDTQYF; j_call: TRBJ2-3; d_call: .; v_call: TRBV2; clone_size: .
cdr3_nt: TGCGCCAGCAGCCAATGGGCGGGAGGGCCGGGCACCGGGGAGCTGTTTTTT; cdr3_aa: CASSQWAGGPGTGELFF; j_call: TRBJ2-2; d_call: TRBD2; v_call: TRBV4-1; clone_size: .
cdr3_nt: TGTGCCAGCAGTTCCGCTCCTGGGGGGCTAGCGGGGGGCACCAAAAACATTCAGTACTTC; cdr3_aa: CASSSAPGGLAGGTKNIQYF; j_call: TRBJ2-4; d_call: TRBD2; v_call: TRBV27; clone_size: .
cdr3_nt: TGTGCCAGCAGTTTACGCCTTGGGATAGCGGGGGGAACAGATACGCAGTATTTT; cdr3_aa: CASSLRLGIAGGTDTQYF; j_call: TRBJ2-3; d_call: TRBD2; v_call: TRBV28; clone_size: .
cdr3_nt: TGTGCCAGCAGCGTGACTAGAAACACCGGGGAGCTGTTTTTT; cdr3_aa: CASSVTRNTGELFF; j_call: TRBJ2-2; d_call: .; v_call: TRBV5-6; clone_size: .
cdr3_nt: TGTGCCAGCAGTTGGATTAGCGGGGGCTACGAGCAGTACTTC; cdr3_aa: CASSWISGGYEQYF; j_call: TRBJ2-7; d_call: TRBD2; v_call: TRBV28; clone_size: .
cdr3_nt: TGTGCCAGCAGCCTGGTCTCCGGGTTTGAGCAGTTCTTC; cdr3_aa: CASSLVSGFEQFF; j_call: TRBJ2-1; d_call: .; v_call: TRBV14; clone_size: medium-sized
cdr3_nt: TGTGCCAGCAGCCCCGACAGGGGTTCAAGATGGACCCAGTACTTC; cdr3_aa: CASSPDRGSRWTQYF; j_call: TRBJ2-5; d_call: TRBD1; v_call: TRBV11-2; clone_size: .
cdr3_nt: TGTGCCAGAGAGACCCGAGAGGCGCGAGAGCCTGAAGCTTTCTTT; cdr3_aa: CARETREAREPEAFF; j_call: TRBJ1-1; d_call: .; v_call: TRBV2; clone_size: few
cdr3_nt: TGCGCCAGCAGCCAAGACCGGACAGGGCCATACTATGGCTACACCTTC; cdr3_aa: CASSQDRTGPYYGYTF; j_call: TRBJ1-2; d_call: TRBD1; v_call: TRBV4-3; clone_size: medium-sized
cdr3_nt: TGTGCCAGCTCACCACCGGCAGGGGGCACGGGGACTGAAGCTTTCTTT; cdr3_aa: CASSPPAGGTGTEAFF; j_call: TRBJ1-1; d_call: TRBD1; v_call: TRBV18; clone_size: .
cdr3_nt: TGTGCCAGCAGACACAGGGTCGGGACTGAAGCTTTCTTT; cdr3_aa: CASRHRVGTEAFF; j_call: TRBJ1-1; d_call: .; v_call: TRBV5-8; clone_size: .
cdr3_nt: TGTGCCAGCAGGGGAGGGAACTACAATGAGCAGTTCTTC; cdr3_aa: CASRGGNYNEQFF; j_call: TRBJ2-1; d_call: TRBD2; v_call: TRBV28; clone_size: few
cdr3_nt: TGTGCCAGCAGCAAACGTAGGACAAGACGGCCACCCCTCCACTTT; cdr3_aa: CASSKRRTRRPPLHF; j_call: TRBJ1-6; d_call: .; v_call: TRBV21-1; clone_size: few
cdr3_nt: TGTGCCAGTAGCCTCTCACAGGGGTTGAGGAATCAGCCCCAGCATTTT; cdr3_aa: CASSLSQGLRNQPQHF; j_call: TRBJ1-5; d_call: TRBD1; v_call: TRBV19; clone_size: few
cdr3_nt: TGTGCCAGCCTTGGTCCCGTCGGCGAGGGGCTAAGGGGGGGCTACACCTTC; cdr3_aa: CASLGPVGEGLRGGYTF; j_call: TRBJ1-2; d_call: .; v_call: TRBV4-2; clone_size: few
cdr3_nt: TGTGCCAGCAGCGCCCTACAGGGGACTAGCACAGATACGCAGTATTTT; cdr3_aa: CASSALQGTSTDTQYF; j_call: TRBJ2-3; d_call: .; v_call: TRBV9; clone_size: .
cdr3_nt: TGTGCCAGCTCACCACGCGGGGGGGGCCAAGAGACCCAGTACTTC; cdr3_aa: CASSPRGGGQETQYF; j_call: TRBJ2-5; d_call: TRBD2; v_call: TRBV18; clone_size: few
cdr3_nt: TGTGCCAGCTCGGACGTAGGGGATAGAGCCTACGAGCAGTACTTC; cdr3_aa: CASSDVGDRAYEQYF; j_call: TRBJ2-7; d_call: .; v_call: TRBV7-9; clone_size: .
cdr3_nt: TGCAGCGTTAGACAGAATGAAAAACTGTTTTTT; cdr3_aa: CSVRQNEKLFF; j_call: TRBJ1-4; d_call: .; v_call: TRBV29-1; clone_size: few
cdr3_nt: TGTGCCAGCAGTGAGTGGGCCCCCGGAAACACCATATATTTT; cdr3_aa: CASSEWAPGNTIYF; j_call: TRBJ1-3; d_call: .; v_call: TRBV6-1; clone_size: few
cdr3_nt: TGTGCCAGCATCCGACTAGCGGGAGCCAGAGATACGCAGTATTTT; cdr3_aa: CASIRLAGARDTQYF; j_call: TRBJ2-3; d_call: TRBD2; v_call: TRBV2; clone_size: .
cdr3_nt: TGTGCCAGCAGCGTAGAGTCCAGATACATGAACACTGAAGCTTTCTTT; cdr3_aa: CASSVESRYMNTEAFF; j_call: TRBJ1-1; d_call: .; v_call: TRBV9; clone_size: few
cdr3_nt: TGTGCCAGCTCACCACCGGGGGCAGGGGGCTTGAAAGAGACCCAGTACTTC; cdr3_aa: CASSPPGAGGLKETQYF; j_call: TRBJ2-5; d_call: TRBD1; v_call: TRBV18; clone_size: few
cdr3_nt: TGTGCCAGCAGTGGGACAGGGGCAACCCAGCATTTT; cdr3_aa: CASSGTGATQHF; j_call: TRBJ1-5; d_call: TRBD1; v_call: TRBV25-1; clone_size: few
cdr3_nt: TGTGCCAGCTCCGGGACACAGAACACCGGGGAGCTGTTTTTT; cdr3_aa: CASSGTQNTGELFF; j_call: TRBJ2-2; d_call: .; v_call: TRBV18; clone_size: .
cdr3_nt: TGCGCCAGCAGCCCTAGGGAGGGGCAATATAATTCACCCCTCCACTTT; cdr3_aa: CASSPREGQYNSPLHF; j_call: TRBJ1-6; d_call: .; v_call: TRBV5-1; clone_size: few